What follows are 9 T cell receptor beta chains derived from one specimen sequenced in a study of vaccination and CD4 T cells after COVID-19. For these TCRs, the target antigens are not known. Treatment meaning: approximately 10-day PBMC culture with coronavirus spike peptide pools or control peptides (ViraFEST assay). The Oncomine TCR Beta short-read assay was what sequenced the DNA obtained from cultured CD4+ T cells. In TCRdb, the PCR reads were re-called with MiXCR into one record per CDR3 protein. This table holds around 21,000 distinct CDR3 sequences, roughly half found once. Sequencing used CD4+ T cells from blood, cultured in vitro. Receptors originate from a human donor who had recovered from COVID-19.

The chain has TRBV5-1 and TRBJ1-2, with TRBD1 identical over 7 bases. Trimming at V came to 3 bases and at J to 2 bases, leaving 4 bases not matched to a gene. Germline loops: CDR1 SGHRS, CDR2 YFSETQ. This CDR3 is built from 14 residues. The CDR3 sequence is CASSWTGGNYGYTF. CDR3 nucleotides: TGCGCCAGCAGCTGGACAGGAGGAAACTATGGCTACACCTTC.

A few counts support this clonotype. J is TRBJ2-7 and V is TRBV21-1; the table's D call, TRBD1, was not checked against the DNA. TRBV21-1 is marked as a pseudogene. This CDR3 region has 16 residues. The CDR3 bases are TGTGCCAGCAGCAAAATCGGGGCAGGGAGCTCCTACGAGCAGTACTTC. Encoded protein: CASSKIGAGSSYEQYF.

The rearrangement links TRBV7-9 to TRBJ2-3, with D possibly matching TRBD1 (5 bases). V was cut by 2 bases and J by 0 bases, with 30 bases left in between. In germline, CDR1 is SEHNR, CDR2 FQNEAQ (reference sequence). This CDR3 region has 22 residues. DNA of the CDR3: TGTGCCAGCAGCTTACTCAGGGATCCAGGGCTACCCTTTGGCTCTAGCACAGATACGCAGTATTTT. This encodes CASSLLRDPGLPFGSSTDTQYF.

This sequence joins TRBV7-2 and TRBJ1-1; D call uncertain. The CDR3 extends over 13 amino acids. Trimming shortened V by 3 bases and J by 0 bases, and 5 bases separated the two germline ends. The germline V gene has CDR1 SGHTA and CDR2 FQGNSA. Here the CDR3 reads CASSFEMNTEAFF. In DNA, the CDR3 is TGTGCCAGCAGCTTCGAGATGAACACTGAAGCTTTCTTT.

The CDR3, as DNA: TGCAGTGCTAAGACGACCGGATATCAGCCCCAGCATTTT. This translates into CSAKTTGYQPQHF. The rearrangement links TRBV20-1 to TRBJ1-5; D unresolved. Trimming stripped 4 bases from V and 5 bases from J, with 12 bases between. CDR3 length equals 13 residues. The germline V gene encodes CDR1 DFQATT and CDR2 SNEGSKA (reference sequence).

The chain has TRBV19 and TRBJ2-3, with D perhaps TRBD1 or TRBD2 (6 bases each). Per the germline V gene, CDR1 is LNHDA and CDR2 is SQIVND (reference sequence). V lost 3 bases and J lost 0, with 19 bases in between. This CDR3 is built from 18 residues. The DNA of the CDR3 is TGTGCCAGTAGTATGGGCCAAGGGGGGACATCAAGCACAGATACGCAGTATTTT. It translates to CASSMGQGGTSSTDTQYF. Full variable domain (rest looked up from reference TRBV19 and TRBJ2-3): DGGITQSPKYLFRKEGQNVTLSCEQNLNHDAMYWYRQDPGQGLRLIYYSQIVNDFQKGDIAEGYSVSREKKESFPLTVTSAQKNPTAFYLCASSMGQGGTSSTDTQYFGPGTRLTVL.

This clonotype rates as medium-sized. The gene calls are TRBV7-9 and TRBJ1-6; D may be TRBD1 (6 bases). V lost 4 bases and J 5 bases, leaving 9 bases between the germline ends. The germline gives CDR1 SEHNR, CDR2 FQNEAQ (reference sequence). This CDR3 comprises 14 residues. CDR3 loop: CASSSDRNNSPLHF. CDR3 nucleotides: TGTGCCAGCAGCTCGGACAGAAATAATTCACCCCTCCACTTT.

V usage is TRBV6-2 or TRBV6-3 and J usage is TRBJ2-2; 9 positions match TRBD1. CDR1 MNHEY and CDR2 SVGEGT come from the germline V gene. This CDR3 region has 17 residues. Trimming at V came to 4 bases and at J to 5 bases, leaving 11 bases not matched to a gene. The CDR3 loop reads CASSSTRGTGRTGELFF. CDR3 DNA sequence: TGTGCCAGCAGTTCTACCAGAGGGACAGGGAGGACCGGGGAGCTGTTTTTT.

This clonotype was counted a few times. The rearrangement joins TRBV6-2 or TRBV6-3 to TRBJ1-1; D perhaps matches TRBD1 (5 bases). V was pared by 2 bases and J by 4 bases, with 11 bases between. Germline CDR1 MNHEY, CDR2 SVGEGT. This CDR3 is 14 amino acids long. The CDR3 bases are TGTGCCAGCAGTTACCTGACAGATCTCACTGAAGCTTTCTTT. Protein product: CASSYLTDLTEAFF.